This T cell receptor beta chain was identified during a study of T cell repertoires in cytomegalovirus infection. Trimming left V 0 bases short and J 5 bases short, with 4 bases between. Germline loops: CDR1 MNHNY, CDR2 SVGAGI (reference sequence). The CDR3 extends over 12 amino acids. TCRdb re-analysed the reads in MiXCR, keeping a single row per CDR3 protein. The table has about 530,000 distinct CDR3 sequences, approximately 26% seen once. The sample holds a few counts of this clonotype. What was sequenced was PBMCs. This chain uses TRBV6-6 with TRBJ2-5, with unresolved D. This TCR was sampled from a human donor in good health (CMV status not recorded). Some clones in this sample may be carry-over from other donors' samples. The CDR3 nucleotides are TGTGCCAGCAGTTACTCGTGGGAGACCCAGTACTTC. It translates to CASSYSWETQYF.